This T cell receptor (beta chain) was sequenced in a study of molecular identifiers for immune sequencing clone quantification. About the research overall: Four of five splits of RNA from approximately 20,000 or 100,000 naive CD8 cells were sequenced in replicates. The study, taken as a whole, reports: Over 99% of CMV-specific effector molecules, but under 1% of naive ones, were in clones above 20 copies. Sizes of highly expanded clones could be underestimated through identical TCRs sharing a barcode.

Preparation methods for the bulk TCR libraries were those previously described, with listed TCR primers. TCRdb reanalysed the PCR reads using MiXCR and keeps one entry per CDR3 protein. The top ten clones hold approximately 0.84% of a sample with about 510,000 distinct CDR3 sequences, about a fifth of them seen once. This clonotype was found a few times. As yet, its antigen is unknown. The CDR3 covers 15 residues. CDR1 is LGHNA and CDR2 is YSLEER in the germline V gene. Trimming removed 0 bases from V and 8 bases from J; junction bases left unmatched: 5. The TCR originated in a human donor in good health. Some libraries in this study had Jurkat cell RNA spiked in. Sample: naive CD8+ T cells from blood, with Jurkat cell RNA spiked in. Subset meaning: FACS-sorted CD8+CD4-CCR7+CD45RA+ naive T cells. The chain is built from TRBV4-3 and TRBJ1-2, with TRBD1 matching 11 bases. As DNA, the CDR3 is TGCGCCAGCAGCCAAGATGGACAGGGGGCTGAAGGCTACACCTTC. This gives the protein CASSQDGQGAEGYTF.